The 25 T cell receptor beta chains in this list originate from one sample, sequenced in a study of identical twins (dated by TCRdb to the mid-2010s). Receptor amplification or capture employed 5' RACE. TCRdb names Illumina HiSeq 2000 as the instrument used. Starting from the raw public reads, TCRdb applied fastp trimming at Q25, assembled clones with MiXCR and retained in-frame beta chains. Identical CDR3 proteins give one entry, which carries the most common genes and DNA. The sample data list approximately 470,000 distinct CDR3 sequences, and 14% of these were observed just once. The ten largest account for 0.5% to 0.65% of the sample. These data also featured in a second study, about yellow fever vaccine responses in identical twins.

Material for sequencing was CD4+ T cells sorted from blood. The receptors stem from a woman between 18 and 30 years old in good health.

V gene TRBV10-3 combines with J gene TRBJ2-2; D not resolved. V lost 10 bases and J 2 bases, leaving 20 bases between the germline ends. The V gene's germline CDR1 is ENHRY and CDR2 SYGVKD. The CDR3 spans 16 residues. CDR3: CASHAVDTRNTGELFF. The CDR3, as DNA: TGTGCCAGCCATGCGGTAGACACCAGAAACACCGGGGAGCTGTTTTTT.

There are a few counts of this clonotype. The chain joins TRBV12-3 or TRBV12-4 to TRBJ2-1, with D perhaps being TRBD1 or TRBD2 (6 bases each). This CDR3 has 15 amino acids. The V gene lost 7 bases and the J gene lost 3 bases, with 16 bases spanning the gap. The CDR3 here is CASNGQGGYYNEQFF. CDR3 nucleotide sequence: TGTGCCAGCAATGGACAAGGGGGGTACTACAATGAGCAGTTCTTC.

This rearrangement joins TRBV5-5 to TRBJ1-1; D remains unclear. The germline gives CDR1 SGHKS, CDR2 YYEKEE (reference sequence). Trimming removed 2 bases from V and 6 bases from J, with 14 bases in between. There are 14 residues in the CDR3. The CDR3 bases are TGTGCCAGCAGCTTAGGACCGCCAGGACCTGAAGCTTTCTTT. Protein sequence: CASSLGPPGPEAFF.

The chain recombines TRBV16 with TRBJ2-7; D ambiguous. Per the germline V gene, CDR1 is KGHSY and CDR2 is FQNENV. V was pared by 2 bases and J by 7 bases, with 12 bases between. CDR3 length: 13 residues. The CDR3 DNA reads as TGTGCCAGCAGCCAAAGACTCGGAGTGGAGCAGTACTTC. Its protein product is CASSQRLGVEQYF.

This clonotype occurred a few times. This chain links TRBV29-1 with TRBJ1-1; 8 bases match TRBD1. V shed 5 bases, J shed 9 bases, and the junction held 5 bases outside the gene matches. Germline CDR1 is SQVTM and CDR2 is ANQGSEA. The CDR3 loop spans 11 amino acids. In DNA form, the CDR3 reads TGCAGCGTTAAGACAGGGGTTAAAGCTTTCTTT. Translated: CSVKTGVKAFF.

The V call is TRBV20-1, the J call TRBJ1-3; 10 nucleotides match TRBD1. The junction had 8 bases not matched to a gene; V was cut back by 3 bases and J by 3 bases. The CDR3 covers 16 residues. Germline values: CDR1 DFQATT, CDR2 SNEGSKA (reference sequence). The CDR3 nucleotides read TGCAGTGCTAGGTCCGGGACAGGGGATTATGGAAACACCATATATTTT. Residues: CSARSGTGDYGNTIYF.

Only a few counts were recorded for this clonotype. This chain uses TRBV30 with TRBJ2-2, with 7 bases fitting TRBD2. Germline V gene lookup returns CDR1 GTSNPN and CDR2 SVGIG (reference sequence). J gave up 1 base and V 5 bases, and 10 bases lay outside the gene matches. This CDR3 has 16 amino acids. DNA of the CDR3: TGTGCCTGGGGCCGAGGCGGGACTAAGAACACCGGGGAGCTGTTTTTT. Residues: CAWGRGGTKNTGELFF.

V usage is TRBV7-9 and J usage is TRBJ2-1; 8 bases are a match to TRBD1. This CDR3 is 15 amino acids long. Losses at the gene ends were 1 base for V and 6 bases for J; bases not matched to a gene: 5. Germline loops: CDR1 SEHNR, CDR2 FQNEAQ (reference sequence). CDR3 DNA sequence: TGTGCCAGCAGCTTAGGGCGAGACAGGGGCAATGAGCAGTTCTTC. Residues: CASSLGRDRGNEQFF.

The rearrangement joins TRBV11-2 to TRBJ2-3; 9 bases match TRBD2. From germline, CDR1 is SGHAT and CDR2 FQNNGV. The V gene end was trimmed by 2 bases and the J gene end by 1 base; junction bases not matched to a gene: 10. The CDR3 runs to 18 residues. CDR3 sequence reads: CASSLSGRIAGGTDTQYF. The DNA of the CDR3 is TGTGCCAGCAGCTTATCTGGAAGAATAGCGGGGGGCACAGATACGCAGTATTTT.

This chain uses TRBV11-2 with TRBJ2-3, with 7 bases that match TRBD1. In germline, CDR1 is SGHAT, CDR2 FQNNGV. This CDR3 is built from 16 residues. Trimming cost V 1 base and J 2 bases; bases outside gene matches: 6. For the CDR3, the DNA is TGTGCCAGCAGCTTAGTCTGGGGGACAGCCACAGATACGCAGTATTTT. It is translated as CASSLVWGTATDTQYF.

The genes are TRBV7-9 and TRBJ2-3; D may be TRBD1 (6 bases). CDR3 length equals 14 residues. Per germline, CDR1 SEHNR and CDR2 FQNEAQ (reference sequence). Trimming left V 5 bases short and J 2 bases short, with 11 bases between. The CDR3 loop reads CASSVTGYTDTQYF. As DNA, the CDR3 is TGTGCCAGCAGCGTGACAGGATACACAGATACGCAGTATTTT.

This chain joins TRBV20-1 and TRBJ2-1; 9 bases line up with TRBD2. Germline assignment: CDR1 DFQATT and CDR2 SNEGSKA (reference sequence). The CDR3 sequence is 18 residues long. DNA of the CDR3: TGCTGGGCTAGAGAGGGAGGGGGACTAGCTGGCTCCTACAATGAGCAGTTCTTC. It specifies CWAREGGGLAGSYNEQFF.

This clonotype was recorded at least ten times. The V call is TRBV12-3 or TRBV12-4, the J call TRBJ2-1, with unresolved D. The CDR3 extends over 15 amino acids. V lost 7 bases to trimming and J lost 2 bases, with 15 bases between them. CDR3 sequence reads: CASTPRQVAYNEQFF. The CDR3 nucleotides are TGTGCCAGCACCCCTAGGCAGGTGGCCTACAATGAGCAGTTCTTC.

The V gene is TRBV6-2 or TRBV6-3, the J gene TRBJ2-1; 10 nucleotides align to TRBD2. Germline V gene lookup returns CDR1 MNHEY and CDR2 SVGEGT. CDR3 length: 15 residues. After removal of 8 bases from V and 5 bases from J, the junction contained 9 bases not matched to a gene. Here the CDR3 reads CASLSGRALHNEQFF. For the CDR3, the DNA is TGTGCCAGCTTAAGCGGGAGGGCTTTACACAATGAGCAGTTCTTC.

In this sample, this clonotype turned up a few times. The rearrangement uses TRBV5-1 and TRBJ2-3; a weak D match, TRBD2 (6 bases). Between the trimmed V and J ends, which lost 2 bases and 3 bases, there was a span of 10 bases. The CDR3 is 14 amino acids. CDR1 and CDR2 from the germline V gene are SGHRS and YFSETQ. CDR3 region: CASSFGLATDTQYF. The CDR3 nucleotides read TGCGCCAGCAGCTTCGGTCTAGCGACAGATACGCAGTATTTT.

This clonotype has just a few counts. The V and J genes are TRBV11-2 and TRBJ2-1; TRBD2 agrees at 8 bases. The V gene end was trimmed by 4 bases and the J gene end by 3 bases; junction bases not matched to a gene: 14. The CDR3 totals 18 residues. Germline CDR1 is SGHAT and CDR2 is FQNNGV. In DNA, the CDR3 is TGTGCCAGCAGCTCGGAGGACGAGGGGACTAGAATCTACAATGAGCAGTTCTTC. Its protein product is CASSSEDEGTRIYNEQFF.

This chain uses TRBV11-2 with TRBJ1-5, with D unclear. The CDR3 contains 15 residues. Germline CDR1 and CDR2: SGHAT and FQNNGV. Between the trimmed V and J ends, which lost 1 base and 4 bases, there was a span of 11 bases. The CDR3 nucleotides are TGTGCCAGCAGCTTAGGGCAGACTTTGAATCAGCCCCAGCATTTT. Its protein is CASSLGQTLNQPQHF.

The gene calls are TRBV7-3 and TRBJ2-1; maybe TRBD2 (6 bases). From germline, CDR1 is SGHTA and CDR2 FQGTGA. This CDR3 spans 15 amino acids. The germline V and J ends were trimmed by 2 bases and 3 bases, with 11 bases remaining between them. CDR3 protein: CASSLQRAHYNEQFF. Here the CDR3 DNA reads TGTGCCAGCAGCTTACAGCGGGCTCACTACAATGAGCAGTTCTTC.

This clonotype occurred a few times. The rearrangement uses TRBV7-2 and TRBJ2-3, with D uncertain. With 5 bases removed from V and 4 bases from J, the gap between germline ends came to 16 bases. The CDR3 spans 15 residues. Germline V lookup: CDR1 SGHTA, CDR2 FQGNSA. As DNA, the CDR3 is TGTGCCAGCAGCCCCGGGCCGCCTGGTCCAGATACGCAGTATTTT. This codes for CASSPGPPGPDTQYF.

This clonotype appeared a single time. The chain joins TRBV6-1 to TRBJ2-7; 13 nucleotides agree with TRBD2. The germline CDR1 and CDR2 sequences are MNHNS and SASEGT. This CDR3 contains 15 residues. J was trimmed by 5 bases and V by 7 bases; bases with no gene match: 8. CDR3 sequence: CASTRLAGGGDEQYF. The CDR3 region has the DNA TGTGCCAGCACCAGACTAGCGGGAGGCGGCGACGAGCAGTACTTC.

In this sample, this clonotype turned up many times. The genes are TRBV11-3 and TRBJ1-1, with 7 bases matching TRBD1. Germline V gene sequence: CDR1 SGHNT, CDR2 YENEEA. This CDR3 spans 14 amino acids. V trimming: 3 bases; J trimming: 4 bases; junction bases outside the gene matches: 5. The CDR3 DNA reads as TGTGCCAGCAGCTTGGGCAGGGGGACCACTGAAGCTTTCTTT. This translates into CASSLGRGTTEAFF. Based on the CDR3 plus reference TRBV11-3 and TRBJ1-1, the full variable domain is EAGVVQSPRYKIIEKKQPVAFWCNPISGHNTLYWYLQNLGQGPELLIRYENEEAVDDSQLPKDRFSAERLKGVDSTLKIQPAELGDSAVYLCASSLGRGTTEAFFGQGTRLTVV.

In this sample, this clonotype turned up many times. The chain employs TRBV6-5 and TRBJ2-1, with D perhaps given as TRBD1 or TRBD2 (5 bases each). The germline gives CDR1 MNHEY, CDR2 SVGAGI. V lost 2 bases, J lost 2 bases, and 13 bases lay in between. The CDR3 is 16 residues long. CDR3 protein: CASSYGAGTTYNEQFF. CDR3 nucleotide sequence: TGTGCCAGCAGTTACGGCGCAGGGACGACCTACAATGAGCAGTTCTTC.

In this sample, this clonotype turned up a few times. The CDR3 nucleotides are TGTGCCAGCAGGAGGGGTAGCGGCACCCTACAAGAGACCCAGTACTTC. Residues: CASRRGSGTLQETQYF. This chain joins TRBV7-9 and TRBJ2-5; tentatively, D is TRBD2 (6 bases). The CDR3 totals 16 residues. Trimming shortened V by 6 bases and J by 2 bases, and 19 bases separated the two germline ends. CDR1 and CDR2 from the germline V gene are SEHNR and FQNEAQ (reference sequence).

The chain is built from TRBV28 and TRBJ2-5; tentatively, D is TRBD1 or TRBD2 (5 bases each). This CDR3 spans 13 amino acids. The germline V gene has CDR1 MDHEN and CDR2 SYDVKM. V was pared by 7 bases and J by 5 bases, with 14 bases between. CDR3 coding DNA: TGTGCCAGCAATAACGACGGGGACGAGACCCAGTACTTC. Translation gives CASNNDGDETQYF.

This clonotype appeared a few times. The V and J genes are TRBV3-1 and TRBJ1-1; D is uncertain. This CDR3 region has 13 residues. CDR1 is LGHDT and CDR2 is YNNKEL in the germline V gene (reference sequence). V was cut by 0 bases and J by 7 bases, with 9 bases left in between. In DNA, the CDR3 is TGTGCCAGCAGCCAAGATTTTGGGGTTGAAGCTTTCTTT. It encodes CASSQDFGVEAFF.